This T cell receptor (beta chain) is drawn from a study of blood T cell repertoires in COVID-19. Study context: COVID-19 samples, acute and convalescent, were from the United States, Italy and Spain. T cells, B-cell-depleted T cells, or PBMCs provided the cDNA or gDNA that served as material.

Germline-derived CDR1 and CDR2 are SGHDN and FVKESK. The CDR3 loop spans 13 amino acids. Trimming removed 4 bases from V and 4 bases from J, with 10 bases in between. Original analysis: For nucleated cells, counts were estimated from reference gene primer amplification. Method: immunoSEQ multiplex PCR; TCRdb's copy keeps in-frame clones and lacks some. V, J and clone size are those of that table, while D and trimming were read from the DNA. The table has approximately 200,000 clones, more than 85% seen once; the top ten hold under 3%. Sequenced sample: peripheral blood. The origin of this receptor is a woman aged 30 to 39 with active or convalescent COVID-19. The V call is TRBV14, the J call TRBJ1-2; TRBD1 might be the D (5 bases). CDR3 DNA: TGTGCCAGCAGCCGGGCAGGGCCCTATGGCTACACCTTC. Translating gives CASSRAGPYGYTF.